The T cell receptor beta chain under discussion was sequenced for a study of shared clonotypes between healthy human individuals. Background on the study: The cohort comprised a couple of women and a few men. Their ages spanned 18 to 49 years.

As to this clone: Its specificity is unknown.

The germline CDR1 and CDR2 sequences are SGHTA and FQGNSA. V shed 6 bases, J shed 4 bases, and the junction held 18 bases outside the gene matches. This CDR3 spans 18 amino acids. Sequenced by immunoSEQ multiplex PCR; TCRdb stores in-frame clones only, minus some. The sample contains 2,500,000 or so clones, roughly 93% of which appear only once. Findings of the study overall: A small donor pool kept down the genetic and exposure-history diversity that was represented. Naive CD4 clonotypes overlapped across a handful of donors at around 4.8%. The four-donor shared clonotypes exceeded non-shared clonotypes in generation probability, with non-shared ones scoring lower.

This receptor was obtained from a man aged 18 to 29 in good health. Some clones in this sample may be carry-over from other donors' samples. Sequencing used naive CD4+ T cells from PBMCs. Documented subset: CD45RA+ positively selected. The gene calls are TRBV7-2 and TRBJ2-7, with 10 nucleotides matching TRBD2. In nucleotides, the CDR3 is TGTGCCAGCAGTCCAGCCACGAGCGGGAGGGCCTTTCGGTACGAGCAGTACTTC. Translation gives CASSPATSGRAFRYEQYF. The whole variable domain, filled in from reference TRBV7-2 and TRBJ2-7, reads GAGVSQSPSNKVTEKGKDVELRCDPISGHTALYWYRQSLGQGLEFLIYFQGNSAPDKSGLPSDRFSAERTGGSVSTLTIQRTQQEDSAVYLCASSPATSGRAFRYEQYFGPGTRLTVT.